The rows below give T cell receptor beta chains drawn from one sample of a study of blood T cell repertoires in COVID-19. Here immunoSEQ multiplex PCR was the method, and the copy in TCRdb shows in-frame clones only, minus some. The sample has 270,000 or so clones, roughly nine tenths seen once. Sequencing input: peripheral blood. The receptors come from a woman in her thirties or forties who had recovered from COVID-19. The CDR3 runs from the conserved cysteine through the conserved F or W. A D gene is named only where the DNA matches it firmly. Where a row states a size, it is once, few, many or the class of an expanded clone; other rows omit it.

V: TRBV6-1
D: -
J: TRBJ1-2
size: -
DNA: TGTGCCAGCAGTGAGGCGGCCACGGCTAACTATGGCTACACCTTC
CDR3: CASSEAATANYGYTF

V: TRBV5-1
D: -
J: TRBJ2-2
size: once
DNA: TGCGCCAGCAGCTTGGCGGATATCGGGGGCGGGGAGCTGTTTTTT
CDR3: CASSLADIGGGELFF

V: TRBV3-1/TRBV3-2
D: -
J: TRBJ1-3
size: once
DNA: TGTGCCAGCAGCCAAAGAGCAGGGGTTACTGGAAACACCATATATTTT
CDR3: CASSQRAGVTGNTIYF

V: TRBV7-9
D: TRBD1
J: TRBJ2-5
size: -
DNA: TGTGCCAGCAGCCCCGGACAGGGCGAGGGCGAGACCCAGTACTTC
CDR3: CASSPGQGEGETQYF

V: TRBV28
D: -
J: TRBJ1-1
size: -
DNA: TGTGCCAGCAGTTTAGTGAAGAACAATATGAACACTGAAGCTTTCTTT
CDR3: CASSLVKNNMNTEAFF

V: TRBV25-1
D: TRBD1
J: TRBJ1-2
size: -
DNA: TGTGCCAGCAGGGAGGACAGGATTACTGGTGGCTACACCTTC
CDR3: CASREDRITGGYTF

V: TRBV7-9
D: TRBD1
J: TRBJ1-2
size: -
DNA: TGTGCCAGCAGCCAGACGACAGGGGCTCAATCTAACTATGGCTACACCTTC
CDR3: CASSQTTGAQSNYGYTF

V: TRBV5-1
D: TRBD2
J: TRBJ2-3
size: -
DNA: TGCGCCAGCAGAGGACTAGCGGGAGTTCTAGATACGCAGTATTTT
CDR3: CASRGLAGVLDTQYF

V: TRBV12-3/TRBV12-4
D: -
J: TRBJ2-1
size: few
DNA: TGTGCCAGCACAAGGCAGGATGAGCAGTTCTTC
CDR3: CASTRQDEQFF

V: TRBV2
D: TRBD1
J: TRBJ1-1
size: few
DNA: TGTGCCAGCAGTGACTTGGGACAGGCTAACACTGAAGCTTTCTTT
CDR3: CASSDLGQANTEAFF

V: TRBV15
D: -
J: TRBJ2-1
size: -
DNA: TGTGCCACCAGCAGAGATAAGTATCGGGAGACGAACAATGAGCAGTTCTTC
CDR3: CATSRDKYRETNNEQFF

V: TRBV6-5
D: -
J: TRBJ2-2
size: few
DNA: TGTGCCAGCAACCAGGACAGCGCGAACACCGGGGAGCTGTTTTTT
CDR3: CASNQDSANTGELFF

V: TRBV3-1/TRBV3-2
D: -
J: TRBJ2-7
size: -
DNA: TGTGCCAGCAGCCCGGGAATTCCGGACTACGAGCAGTACTTC
CDR3: CASSPGIPDYEQYF

V: TRBV2
D: -
J: TRBJ2-2
size: -
DNA: TGTGCCAGCAACCCACAGGGAACCGGGGAGCTGTTTTTT
CDR3: CASNPQGTGELFF

V: TRBV28
D: -
J: TRBJ2-2
size: -
DNA: TGTGCCAGCAGTTTACACAGGGATGGAGGCACCGGGGAGCTGTTTTTT
CDR3: CASSLHRDGGTGELFF

V: TRBV6-5
D: TRBD1
J: TRBJ2-7
size: -
DNA: TGTGCCAGCAGTTACGAGGTCAGGGGGAGTTACGAGCAGTACTTC
CDR3: CASSYEVRGSYEQYF

V: TRBV30
D: -
J: TRBJ1-5
size: -
DNA: TGTGCCTGGAGTTTGGGCAGCAGTCAGCCCCAGCATTTT
CDR3: CAWSLGSSQPQHF

V: TRBV15
D: TRBD2
J: TRBJ2-2
size: -
DNA: TGTGCCACCAGCAGCACAACCGGGGGGGCGGTGACCGGGGAGCTGTTTTTT
CDR3: CATSSTTGGAVTGELFF

V: TRBV9
D: -
J: TRBJ2-2
size: -
DNA: TGTGCCAGCAGCGTACTAGCGAACACCGGGGAGCTGTTTTTT
CDR3: CASSVLANTGELFF

V: TRBV7-2
D: TRBD2
J: TRBJ2-1
size: -
DNA: TGTGCCAGCAGCGTTAGCGGGAGTCCCTACAATGAGCAGTTCTTC
CDR3: CASSVSGSPYNEQFF

V: TRBV5-1
D: TRBD2
J: TRBJ2-1
size: -
DNA: TGCGCCAGCAGCCTCGGGGGGGCATCCTACAATGAGCAGTTCTTC
CDR3: CASSLGGASYNEQFF

V: TRBV19
D: TRBD2
J: TRBJ2-1
size: -
DNA: TGTGCCAGTAGTACCAGCGGGGATTCCTACAATGAGCAGTTCTTC
CDR3: CASSTSGDSYNEQFF

V: TRBV5-1
D: TRBD1
J: TRBJ2-5
size: -
DNA: TGCGCCAGCAGCGGGGACAGGGCTGTGGAGACCCAGTACTTC
CDR3: CASSGDRAVETQYF

V: TRBV5-5
D: TRBD1
J: TRBJ1-1
size: -
DNA: TGTGCCAGCAGCGTAGGGACAGGGGGACGACGACTGAACACTGAAGCTTTCTTT
CDR3: CASSVGTGGRRLNTEAFF

V: TRBV7-9
D: TRBD1
J: TRBJ2-7
size: -
DNA: TGTGCCAGCAGCCCCCTCCCGGGACAGGGGGGACGAGAGCAGTACTTC
CDR3: CASSPLPGQGGREQYF

V: TRBV29-1
D: TRBD1
J: TRBJ1-2
size: -
DNA: TGCAGCGTCCCCGGGACAGGGGGAGGCTACACCTTC
CDR3: CSVPGTGGGYTF

V: TRBV5-1
D: TRBD2
J: TRBJ2-7
size: few
DNA: TGCGCCAGCACCGCATCAATCGGGGGGGGCCTGGGCGAGCAGTACTTC
CDR3: CASTASIGGGLGEQYF

V: TRBV7-2
D: TRBD2
J: TRBJ2-1
size: once
DNA: TGTGCCAGCAGCTTACGGCAGCGGGGGAACAATGAGCAGTTCTTC
CDR3: CASSLRQRGNNEQFF

V: TRBV7-9
D: -
J: TRBJ1-3
size: few
DNA: TGTGCCAGCAGCCTAGACAGGAGAGGAAACACCATATATTTT
CDR3: CASSLDRRGNTIYF

V: TRBV5-1
D: TRBD2
J: TRBJ2-5
size: -
DNA: TGCGCCAGCAGCTTGCTAGCGGGGGAGCAAGAGACCCAGTACTTC
CDR3: CASSLLAGEQETQYF

V: TRBV9
D: TRBD1
J: TRBJ1-2
size: -
DNA: TGTGCCAGCAGCCCGGGGGGTAGGACAGGGGTTAACTATGGCTACACCTTC
CDR3: CASSPGGRTGVNYGYTF

V: TRBV10-3
D: TRBD1
J: TRBJ1-2
size: -
DNA: TGTGCCATCAGTGAGTCGGGACAGGCGATGGGTGGCTACACCTTC
CDR3: CAISESGQAMGGYTF

V: TRBV18
D: TRBD1
J: TRBJ1-3
size: -
DNA: TGTGCCAGCTCACTCGTCCCGGGACAGGGGACCGCTGGAAACACCATATATTTT
CDR3: CASSLVPGQGTAGNTIYF

V: TRBV10-2
D: TRBD1
J: TRBJ1-2
size: -
DNA: TGCGCCAGCAGGGCCGGGACAGGGGATGGCTACACCTTC
CDR3: CASRAGTGDGYTF

V: TRBV11-2
D: TRBD2
J: TRBJ2-5
size: -
DNA: TGTGCCAGCAGCTTACTGGCGGGAGGGCCACTACACCAAGAGACCCAGTACTTC
CDR3: CASSLLAGGPLHQETQYF

V: TRBV7-2
D: -
J: TRBJ2-2
size: -
DNA: TGTGCCAGCAGCTTGCGTCTAGCCGGGGAGCTGTTTTTT
CDR3: CASSLRLAGELFF

V: TRBV6-5
D: TRBD2
J: TRBJ2-3
size: -
DNA: TGTGCCAGCAGTTACTCGGGTCTAGCGGCAGATACGCAGTATTTT
CDR3: CASSYSGLAADTQYF

V: TRBV18
D: -
J: TRBJ1-1
size: -
DNA: TGTGCCAGCTCACCACGGGAACAGGGTACCCCTTACACTGAAGCTTTCTTT
CDR3: CASSPREQGTPYTEAFF

V: TRBV6-5
D: -
J: TRBJ1-5
size: -
DNA: TGTGCCAGCAGCTGGGACTCTAGTTTTAATCAGCCCCAGCATTTT
CDR3: CASSWDSSFNQPQHF

V: TRBV18
D: TRBD1
J: TRBJ1-1
size: once
DNA: TGTGCCAGCTCACCATTGAAAGGGACAGCTGAAGCTTTCTTT
CDR3: CASSPLKGTAEAFF

V: TRBV28
D: TRBD1
J: TRBJ2-7
size: -
DNA: TGTGCCAGCAGTTTACGGACAGGTAGGACCTACGAGCAGTACTTC
CDR3: CASSLRTGRTYEQYF

V: TRBV6-2/TRBV6-3
D: -
J: TRBJ1-2
size: -
DNA: TGTGCCAGCAGTGTCTACAGGGCAAATGGCTACACCTTC
CDR3: CASSVYRANGYTF

V: TRBV18
D: -
J: TRBJ1-3
size: -
DNA: TGTGCCAGCTCACCACGAGCCAAAAACACCATATATTTT
CDR3: CASSPRAKNTIYF

V: TRBV29-1
D: -
J: TRBJ2-1
size: -
DNA: TGCAGCTCTTCACCTGCCCAGTTCAATGAGCAGTTCTTC
CDR3: CSSSPAQFNEQFF